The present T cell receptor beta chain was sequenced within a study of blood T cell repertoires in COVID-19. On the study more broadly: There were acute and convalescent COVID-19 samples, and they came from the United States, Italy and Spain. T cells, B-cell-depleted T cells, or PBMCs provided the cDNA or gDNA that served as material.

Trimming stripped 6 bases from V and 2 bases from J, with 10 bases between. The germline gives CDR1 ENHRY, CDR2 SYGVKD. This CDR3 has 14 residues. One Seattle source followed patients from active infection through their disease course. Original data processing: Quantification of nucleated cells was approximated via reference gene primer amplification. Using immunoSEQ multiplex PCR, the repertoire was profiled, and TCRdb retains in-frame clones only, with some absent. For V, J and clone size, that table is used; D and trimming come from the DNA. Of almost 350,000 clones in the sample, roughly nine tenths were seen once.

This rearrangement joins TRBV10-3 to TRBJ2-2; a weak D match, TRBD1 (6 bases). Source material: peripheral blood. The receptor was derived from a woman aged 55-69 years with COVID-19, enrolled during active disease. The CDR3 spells CAIRDSSNTGELFF. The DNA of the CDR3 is TGTGCCATCAGGGACAGCTCAAACACCGGGGAGCTGTTTTTT.